The rows below give T cell receptor beta chains drawn from one sample of a study of T cells after yellow fever vaccination. TCRdb re-analysed the 5' RACE reads in MiXCR, keeping a single row per CDR3 protein. The table shows 250,000 or so distinct CDR3 sequences, with 6.9% occurring only once. The input for sequencing was CD4+ T cells sorted from PBMCs, taken 15 days after the yellow fever booster vaccination. The receptor set was obtained from a man aged 25 to 40 who received the YFV17D yellow fever vaccine. The CDR3 runs from the conserved cysteine through the conserved F or W. D genes are given only for firm matches. Only some rows state a clone size, as once, few, many or a class for expanded clones.

J	D	V	size	DNA	CDR3
TRBJ2-5	-	TRBV20-1	many	TGCAGTGCTAGGTGGCAGGGGAGGGAGACCCAGTACTTC	CSARWQGRETQYF
TRBJ2-7	TRBD1	TRBV23-1	few	TGCGCCAGCAGTGAGACAGGGGAGGACTACGAGCAGTACTTC	CASSETGEDYEQYF
TRBJ2-3	-	TRBV6-6	few	TGTGCCAGTAATAGGGGGAGAGATACGCAGTATTTT	CASNRGRDTQYF
TRBJ2-3	TRBD2	TRBV3-1	few	TGTGCCAGCAGCCATACGCGAGCAGCGGGAGTTGGAGATACGCAGTATTTT	CASSHTRAAGVGDTQYF
TRBJ2-3	-	TRBV18	few	TGTGCCAGCTCACGCAACGGTTTCGGGGAGAGCACAGATACGCAGTATTTT	CASSRNGFGESTDTQYF
TRBJ2-3	-	TRBV7-2	many	TGTGCCAGCAGCTTAATGGGACCTCCCCCCGATACGCAGTATTTT	CASSLMGPPPDTQYF
TRBJ2-1	-	TRBV4-2	few	TGTGCCAGCAGCCAAGAAGTGGGATCCTACAATGAGCAGTTCTTC	CASSQEVGSYNEQFF
TRBJ2-3	-	TRBV5-6	many	TGTGCCAGCAGCCACTTCGAATTCAGCCTAGATACGCAGTATTTT	CASSHFEFSLDTQYF
TRBJ2-7	TRBD1	TRBV27	few	TGTGCCAGCAGTTTATTCACGGGGACAGGGGGCGAGCAGTACTTC	CASSLFTGTGGEQYF
TRBJ2-1	-	TRBV5-1	many	TGCGCCAGCAGCGCAGGACTCGACACCTACAATGAGCAGTTCTTC	CASSAGLDTYNEQFF
TRBJ2-1	TRBD2	TRBV20-1	many	TGCAGTGCTAGTCCCCTAGCGGTGACCTTC	CSASPLAVTF
TRBJ1-2	-	TRBV7-2	many	TGTGCCAGCAGCACCGAGGGGGGCTATGGCTACACCTTC	CASSTEGGYGYTF
TRBJ2-3	TRBD2	TRBV11-2	few	TGTGCCAGCAGCTCGGGACTAGCGGGACTCTCTAGCACAGATACGCAGTATTTT	CASSSGLAGLSSTDTQYF
TRBJ1-2	-	TRBV29-1	-	TGCAGCGGGGGGCAAGGGGATTATGGCTACACCTTC	CSGGQGDYGYTF
TRBJ2-7	TRBD2	TRBV9	-	TGTGCCAGCAGCGCCGGGACTAGCTCCTACGAGCAGTACTTC	CASSAGTSSYEQYF
TRBJ2-7	TRBD1	TRBV5-1	-	TGCGCCAGCAGCGCATGGACAGGGACGGTGTCCTACGAGCAGTACTTC	CASSAWTGTVSYEQYF
TRBJ2-1	-	TRBV7-2	few	TGTGCCAGCAGCTTAGCTAGCGGTCCTTCTAACAATGAGCAGTTCTTC	CASSLASGPSNNEQFF
TRBJ2-2	-	TRBV9	many	TGTGCCAGCAGCGTGACAGGGAACACCGGGGAGCTGTTTTTT	CASSVTGNTGELFF
TRBJ1-5	-	TRBV12-3/TRBV12-4	few	TGTGCCAGCAGTTTGGGGCGGGGGGGACAGCCCCAGCATTTT	CASSLGRGGQPQHF
TRBJ2-1	TRBD2	TRBV12-3/TRBV12-4	many	TGTGCCAGCAGTTTCGGGACTAGCGGCACTGAGCAGTTCTTC	CASSFGTSGTEQFF
TRBJ2-1	TRBD2	TRBV5-1	many	TGCGCCAGCAGCTGGGAGGGCAGGGTCTCCTACAATGAGCAGTTCTTC	CASSWEGRVSYNEQFF
TRBJ1-2	TRBD1	TRBV4-3	few	TGCGCCAGCAGCCAACGAACCGGGACAGGGGGCTACTATGGCTACACCTTC	CASSQRTGTGGYYGYTF
TRBJ2-4	TRBD2	TRBV20-1	-	TGCAGTGCTTCGGGACTAGCGGGAGAACAAAACATTCAGTACTTC	CSASGLAGEQNIQYF
TRBJ2-3	TRBD1	TRBV27	few	TGTGCCAGCAGTCTACCCGGGACAGGGGATACGCAGTATTTT	CASSLPGTGDTQYF
TRBJ2-2	TRBD1	TRBV12-3/TRBV12-4	-	TGTGCCAGCAGTTTATACGACAGGGACACCGGGGAGCTGTTTTTT	CASSLYDRDTGELFF
TRBJ2-7	TRBD2	TRBV7-9	few	TGTGCCAGCAGCTTAGGCCGGGGACTAGCGGGAGAGTACGAGCAGTACTTC	CASSLGRGLAGEYEQYF
TRBJ2-7	TRBD1	TRBV29-1	-	TGCAGCGTTAAAACAGGGGGATACTACGAGCAGTACTTC	CSVKTGGYYEQYF
TRBJ2-2	-	TRBV18	few	TGTGCCAGCTCACCCCGCAGGGAGGCCGGGGAGCTGTTTTTT	CASSPRREAGELFF
TRBJ2-5	-	TRBV20-1	few	TGCAGTGCTGGACAGTCGGATTGGGAGACCCAGTACTTC	CSAGQSDWETQYF
TRBJ2-5	TRBD1	TRBV3-1	-	TGTGCCAGCAGCCAAACAGGGGGTCAAGAGACCCAGTACTTC	CASSQTGGQETQYF
TRBJ1-5	-	TRBV20-1	few	TGCAGTGCTAGAGACGAGGAGGGACGGCAGGACGATCAGCCCCAGCATTTT	CSARDEEGRQDDQPQHF
TRBJ1-4	-	TRBV27	many	TGTGCCAGCAGTTCTACAACTAATGAAAAACTGTTTTTT	CASSSTTNEKLFF
TRBJ1-2	TRBD1	TRBV5-1	-	TGCGCCAGCAGCCCGGGACAGGGGGACTATGGCTACACCTTC	CASSPGQGDYGYTF
TRBJ2-2	-	TRBV19	many	TGTGCCAGTAGTTGGCGCGGGGAGCTGTTTTTT	CASSWRGELFF
TRBJ1-1	-	TRBV28	many	TGTGCCAGCAGCTATACGAACACTGAAGCTTTCTTT	CASSYTNTEAFF
TRBJ2-5	TRBD1	TRBV9	-	TGTGCCAGCAGCGTAGAGGGACAGGACCAAGAGACCCAGTACTTC	CASSVEGQDQETQYF
TRBJ2-1	TRBD2	TRBV18	many	TGTGCCAGCTCACCATCGTACGGGAGGGACCCCTACAATGAGCAGTTCTTC	CASSPSYGRDPYNEQFF
TRBJ2-2	-	TRBV7-3	-	TGTGCCAGCAGGAGACAGGTGTCCGGGGAGCTGTTTTTT	CASRRQVSGELFF
TRBJ2-7	TRBD1	TRBV29-1	few	TGCAGCGTAGCCGGGACAGAGACCTACGAGCAGTACTTC	CSVAGTETYEQYF
TRBJ2-7	TRBD1	TRBV20-1	many	TGCAGTGCTTGGGACAGAACCTACGAGCAGTACTTC	CSAWDRTYEQYF
TRBJ2-5	-	TRBV27	few	TGTGCCAGCAGTGTCCGGGACCCTTCTTGGGAGACCCAGTACTTC	CASSVRDPSWETQYF
TRBJ2-5	-	TRBV5-1	-	TGCGCCAGCAGCGATGTCAGGGAGGAGACCCAGTACTTC	CASSDVREETQYF
TRBJ2-1	-	TRBV5-4	-	TGTGCCAGCAGCGCCATCGACCTACACAATGAGCAGTTCTTC	CASSAIDLHNEQFF
TRBJ2-3	TRBD2	TRBV20-1	-	TGCAGTGCTTCGCCTACTAGCGGGATCGCCTGGGGAACAGATACGCAGTATTTT	CSASPTSGIAWGTDTQYF
TRBJ1-5	-	TRBV19	few	TGTGCCAGTAGTCCCCTCGGGCCTCGGGCTCAGCCCCAGCATTTT	CASSPLGPRAQPQHF
TRBJ1-2	TRBD1	TRBV4-1	-	TGCGCCAGCAGCCAAGTTCTGAGGGACAGACGAAAAGCGCGTTATGGCTACACCTTC	CASSQVLRDRRKARYGYTF
TRBJ2-1	-	TRBV20-1	-	TGCAGTGCTAGAGATCCCCGGTCCTACAATGAGCAGTTCTTC	CSARDPRSYNEQFF
TRBJ2-3	-	TRBV9	many	TGTGCCAGCAGCGTACAGGGGGGAGATACGCAGTATTTT	CASSVQGGDTQYF
TRBJ2-3	-	TRBV10-3	-	TGTGCCATCTCATCCCAAGGGGGCACAGATACGCAGTATTTT	CAISSQGGTDTQYF